The 4 T cell receptor beta chains in this list originate from one sample, sequenced in a study of siplizumab effects on memory and regulatory T cells. Generated by immunoSEQ multiplex PCR, the TCRdb table keeps only in-frame clones and is missing some. The sample comprises 85,000 or so clones, approximately 95% of which are singletons, and about 18% rests with the top ten. Input material: CD8+ T cells sorted from blood. These receptors came from a human donor in good health.

This rearrangement joins TRBV5-6 to TRBJ2-7; possible D gene TRBD1, 6 bases. The CDR3 has 12 residues. Trimming took off 5 bases at V and 4 bases at J, with 10 bases between the two ends. Germline loops: CDR1 SGHDT, CDR2 YYEEEE. The CDR3 sequence: CASRGAEYEQYF. The CDR3 DNA reads as TGTGCCAGCAGGGGGGCGGAGTACGAGCAGTACTTC. The variable domain in full, completed from reference TRBV5-6 and TRBJ2-7, reads DAGVTQSPTHLIKTRGQQVTLRCSPKSGHDTVSWYQQALGQGPQFIFQYYEEEERQRGNFPDRFSGHQFPNYSSELNVNALLLGDSALYLCASRGAEYEQYFGPGTRLTVT.

The chain's CDR3 is CASSRDKYSNQPQHF. The CDR3 DNA reads TGTGCCAGTAGTAGGGACAAGTATAGCAATCAGCCCCAGCATTTT. This chain uses TRBV19 with TRBJ1-5, with a weak D call TRBD1 (6 bases). CDR3 length: 15 residues. Germline V gene sequence: CDR1 LNHDA, CDR2 SQIVND (reference sequence). V lost 4 bases to trimming and J lost 0 bases, with 10 bases between them.

This chain uses TRBV9 with TRBJ2-1; 10 positions agree with TRBD1. The CDR3 has 15 residues. Germline CDR1 is SGDLS and CDR2 is YYNGEE. The trim removed 4 bases at V and 8 bases at J, leaving 9 bases unmatched. This CDR3 is CASSSQGQGFDEQFF. The CDR3 DNA is TGTGCCAGCAGCTCCCAGGGACAGGGGTTCGATGAGCAGTTCTTC.

V and J are TRBV5-6 and TRBJ2-5; the match to TRBD1 covers 11 bases. This CDR3 comprises 14 residues. The germline CDR1 and CDR2 sequences are SGHDT and YYEEEE. Trimming cost V 2 bases and J 5 bases; bases outside gene matches: 2. This CDR3 is CASSFGTGGETQYF. CDR3 sequence (DNA): TGTGCCAGCAGCTTTGGGACAGGGGGGGAGACCCAGTACTTC.